This paragraph covers one T cell receptor (beta chain) sequence. Its antigen is unknown. Measured with immunoSEQ multiplex PCR; TCRdb has only the in-frame clones, and not every one. In the table there are under 200,000 clones, about 89% of which are singletons. The length of the CDR3 is 16 residues. Looked up from germline, CDR1 is KGHSH and CDR2 is LQKENI. The trim removed 1 base at V and 5 bases at J, leaving 4 bases unmatched. This sample is part of a study of cytomegalovirus exposure and HLA in healthy donors. The donors were part of the validation cohort, which consisted of about 120 subjects and was separate from the first cohort of under 850 subjects. Overall study findings and caveats: Specificity for CMV antigens was confirmed in vitro for a few of the CMV-associated chains.

Sequencing input: PBMCs. This rearrangement joins TRBV18 to TRBJ2-5; TRBD2 agrees at 13 bases. The TCR comes from a woman younger than 30 in good health and CMV-seropositive. CDR3 in DNA: TGTGCCAGCTCACCACAGGGACTAGCGGGATATGAGACCCAGTACTTC. As protein: CASSPQGLAGYETQYF.